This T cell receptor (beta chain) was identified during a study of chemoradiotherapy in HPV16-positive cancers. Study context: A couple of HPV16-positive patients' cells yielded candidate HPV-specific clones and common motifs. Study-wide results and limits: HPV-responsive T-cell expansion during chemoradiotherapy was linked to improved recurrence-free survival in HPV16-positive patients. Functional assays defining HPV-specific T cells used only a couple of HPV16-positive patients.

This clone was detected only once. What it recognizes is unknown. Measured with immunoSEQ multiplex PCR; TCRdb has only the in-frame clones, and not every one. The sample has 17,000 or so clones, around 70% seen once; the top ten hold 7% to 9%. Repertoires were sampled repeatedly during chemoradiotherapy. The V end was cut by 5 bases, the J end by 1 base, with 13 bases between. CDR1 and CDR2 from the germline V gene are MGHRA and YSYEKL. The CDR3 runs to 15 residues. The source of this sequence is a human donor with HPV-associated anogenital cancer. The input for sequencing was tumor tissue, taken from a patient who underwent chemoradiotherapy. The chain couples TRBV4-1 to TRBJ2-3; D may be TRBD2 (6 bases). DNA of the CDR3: TGCGCCAGCAGCTTCCTAGCGCCTCGCACAGATACGCAGTATTTT. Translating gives CASSFLAPRTDTQYF.